This entry lists 2 T cell receptor beta chains sequenced from one sample in a study of blood T cell repertoires in COVID-19. The method was immunoSEQ multiplex PCR; TCRdb's version includes in-frame clones alone and lacks a portion of them. The data contain about 47,000 clones, roughly 88% of them singletons. Material: peripheral blood. All receptors derive from a man aged 50 to 60 with active COVID-19.

This chain's CDR3 is CASSLLSGQSNTEAFF. DNA of the CDR3: TGTGCCAGCTCACTTCTATCTGGACAGTCGAACACTGAAGCTTTCTTT. The chain uses TRBV18 and TRBJ1-1; the D gene is possibly TRBD1 (6 bases). V lost 4 bases, J lost 1 base, and 16 bases lay in between. Looked up from germline, CDR1 is KGHSH and CDR2 is LQKENI. The CDR3 extends over 16 amino acids.

The CDR3 coding sequence is TGTGCCAGCAGCTTATATATGACCGGGGGGCTAGGAAATGAGCAGTTCTTC. As protein: CASSLYMTGGLGNEQFF. V gene TRBV7-2 combines with J gene TRBJ2-1, with D possibly matching TRBD2 (7 bases). V lost 2 bases, J lost 7 bases, and 21 bases lay in between. The CDR3 is 17 amino acids. Germline V gives CDR1 SGHTA, CDR2 FQGNSA.